The 5 T cell receptor beta chains given below trace back to one sample, sequenced in a study of T cells after yellow fever vaccination. TCRdb reanalysed the 5' RACE reads using MiXCR and keeps one entry per CDR3 protein. This table has just over 300,000 distinct CDR3 sequences, less than 4.5% appearing once. The sample here was PBMCs, taken on the day of the yellow fever booster vaccination. Source of these receptors: a man between 18 and 29 years old who received the YFV17D yellow fever vaccine.

The rearrangement links TRBV19 to TRBJ2-5; 11 bases fit TRBD2. The CDR3 is made up of 17 amino acids. The germline V gene encodes CDR1 LNHDA and CDR2 SQIVND (reference sequence). V was clipped by 3 bases and J by 0 bases; unmatched bases: 6. In nucleotides, the CDR3 is TGTGCCAGTAGTATCGGGCTAGCGGGGGGCTACCAAGAGACCCAGTACTTC. It specifies CASSIGLAGGYQETQYF.

This clonotype was seen many times. The chain employs TRBV10-3 and TRBJ2-7; weak D call: TRBD1 (6 bases). CDR1 and CDR2 from the germline V gene are ENHRY and SYGVKD. The V gene lost 10 bases and the J gene lost 3 bases, with 16 bases spanning the gap. This CDR3 contains 13 residues. CDR3 sequence: CASETGPLYEQYF. The CDR3 DNA reads TGTGCCAGTGAAACAGGGCCCCTCTACGAGCAGTACTTC.

This chain links TRBV5-1 with TRBJ2-7, with 9 bases identical to TRBD1. Trimming removed 4 bases from V and 3 bases from J; junction bases left unmatched: 5. The germline V gene encodes CDR1 SGHRS and CDR2 YFSETQ. This CDR3 spans 14 amino acids. The CDR3 region has the DNA TGCGCCAGCAGCCTTGGGACAGGGCTCTACGAGCAGTACTTC. Protein: CASSLGTGLYEQYF.

This clonotype was detected many times. The chain joins TRBV11-1 to TRBJ2-3; D call uncertain. The V and J ends lost 7 bases and 1 base respectively, with 9 bases between them. CDR1 and CDR2 (germline): SGHAT, FQDESV (reference sequence). This CDR3 is built from 13 residues. The CDR3 nucleotides are TGTGCCAGCACCCGCCGAGGCACAGATACGCAGTATTTT. Protein: CASTRRGTDTQYF.

There are many counts of this clonotype. The chain has TRBV12-3 or TRBV12-4 and TRBJ1-1; 10 bases fit TRBD1. J gave up 6 bases and V 3 bases, and 7 bases lay outside the gene matches. CDR3 length: 15 amino acids. Here the CDR3 DNA reads TGTGCCAGCAGTTTTGGACAGGGGGGTGTGGCTGAAGCTTTCTTT. This translates into CASSFGQGGVAEAFF.